Shown below are 29 T cell receptor beta chains from a single sample sequenced in a study of blood T cell repertoires in COVID-19. Sequencing was performed with immunoSEQ multiplex PCR; in TCRdb, only in-frame clones are kept and a portion is missing. The repertoire holds roughly 140,000 clones, with 84% as singletons. Material for sequencing was peripheral blood. These receptors all stem from a man aged 65 to 85 with acute or convalescent COVID-19.

The rearrangement joins TRBV6-5 to TRBJ1-2, with TRBD1 matching over 7 bases. CDR1 and CDR2 (germline): MNHEY, SVGAGI. The junction had 7 bases not matched to a gene; V was cut back by 6 bases and J by 6 bases. The CDR3 loop spans 13 amino acids. The CDR3 protein is CASRTAGTDGYTF. The CDR3 DNA reads TGTGCCAGCAGGACCGCCGGGACAGATGGCTACACCTTC.

About this clone: This same CDR3 is encoded by further DNA sequences in the sample. V is TRBV2 and J is TRBJ1-5; 8 bases fit TRBD1. Trimming cost V 5 bases and J 7 bases; bases outside gene matches: 4. CDR3 size: 13 residues. Germline assignment: CDR1 SNHLY and CDR2 FYNNEI. The DNA for the CDR3 is TGTGCCAGCAGTACAGGGGGGGGCCAGCCCCAGCATTTT. This translates into CASSTGGGQPQHF.

This chain links TRBV7-3 with TRBJ2-5; D possibly corresponds to TRBD1 (5 bases). Trimming removed 5 bases at V and 1 base at J, with 20 bases between. This CDR3 has 17 residues. Germline CDR1 is SGHTA and CDR2 is FQGTGA. CDR3 sequence (DNA): TGTGCCAGCAGCCCCAGCCCCGTCACAGGTTCCCAAGAGACCCAGTACTTC. It yields the protein CASSPSPVTGSQETQYF.

The chain has TRBV3-1 (or the pseudogene TRBV3-2) and TRBJ2-7, with a possible D match to TRBD1 (5 bases). The CDR3 spans 13 residues. V was cut by 4 bases and J by 5 bases, with 12 bases left in between. Per the germline V gene, CDR1 is LGHDT and CDR2 is YNNKEL (reference sequence). The CDR3 sequence is CASSRGRWDEQYF. In DNA form, the CDR3 reads TGTGCCAGCAGCCGGGGCCGGTGGGACGAGCAGTACTTC.

This clone appeared a single time. The chain links TRBV6-5 to TRBJ1-6; 7 nucleotides align to TRBD1. The CDR3 spans 14 residues. CDR1 MNHEY and CDR2 SVGAGI come from the germline V gene. V was pared by 6 bases and J by 9 bases, with 8 bases of the junction left unmatched. The CDR3 DNA reads as TGTGCCAGCAGCGGGACAGTGAGGGGTTCACCCCTCCACTTT. This gives the protein CASSGTVRGSPLHF.

The chain employs TRBV2 and TRBJ1-5, with D possibly matching TRBD1 (5 bases). V lost 6 bases to trimming and J lost 0 bases, with 12 bases between them. The CDR3 is made up of 15 amino acids. From germline, CDR1 is SNHLY and CDR2 FYNNEI. The CDR3 reads CASRPDRNSNQPQHF. The CDR3 nucleotides are TGTGCCAGCAGGCCCGACAGAAATAGCAATCAGCCCCAGCATTTT.

CDR3 sequence reads: CASSPPTGTSYGYTF. For the CDR3, the DNA is TGTGCCAGCTCACCCCCGACAGGGACTTCCTATGGCTACACCTTC. J is TRBJ1-2 and V is TRBV18, with 7 nucleotides matching TRBD1. Germline-derived CDR1 and CDR2 are KGHSH and LQKENI. V shed 3 bases, J shed 4 bases, and the junction held 8 bases outside the gene matches. The CDR3 is 15 amino acids.

The chain joins TRBV6-6 to TRBJ2-7; 7 bases agree with TRBD1. Germline V gene sequence: CDR1 MNHNY, CDR2 SVGAGI (reference sequence). The trim removed 6 bases at V and 3 bases at J, leaving 11 bases unmatched. CDR3 length: 15 residues. The CDR3 DNA sequence: TGTGCCAGCAGCAACGCCGAGGGGGCCATCTACGAGCAGTACTTC. Translated: CASSNAEGAIYEQYF.

The gene calls are TRBV6-5 and TRBJ2-5; 12 bases map to TRBD2. CDR1 and CDR2 (germline): MNHEY, SVGAGI. The CDR3 covers 14 residues. The ends lost 9 bases at V and 2 bases at J; junction bases unmatched: 4. CDR3 loop: CASRLAGVQETQYF. Here the CDR3 DNA reads TGTGCCAGTCGACTAGCGGGGGTACAAGAGACCCAGTACTTC.

This clone occurred once. The chain has TRBV6-5 and TRBJ2-7, with D tentatively TRBD1 (5 bases). Between the trimmed V and J ends, which lost 0 bases and 3 bases, there was a span of 12 bases. The CDR3 consists of 15 residues. Per the germline V gene, CDR1 is MNHEY and CDR2 is SVGAGI. CDR3: CASSYSMSTDYEQYF. The CDR3 DNA follows: TGTGCCAGCAGTTACTCGATGTCGACAGACTACGAGCAGTACTTC.

This rearrangement joins TRBV4-1 to TRBJ1-2; a weak D match, TRBD1 (5 bases). CDR3 length equals 14 residues. Germline V lookup: CDR1 MGHRA, CDR2 YSYEKL. Trimming cost V 0 bases and J 4 bases, with 9 bases left between them. The CDR3 is CASSQDRAFYGYTF. The CDR3 DNA is TGCGCCAGCAGCCAAGACAGGGCCTTCTATGGCTACACCTTC.

This clone has only one observation. This chain uses TRBV15 with TRBJ2-7, with TRBD1 matching 8 bases. The germline V gene has CDR1 LNHNV and CDR2 YYDKDF (reference sequence). This CDR3 is 16 amino acids long. V gave up 3 bases and J gave up 5 bases; unmatched junction bases: 12. CDR3: CATSRSRGQGGHEQYF. CDR3 DNA: TGTGCCACCAGCAGGTCCCGTGGACAGGGTGGCCACGAGCAGTACTTC. The variable domain in full, with the rest retrieved from reference TRBV15 and TRBJ2-7, is DAMVIQNPRYQVTQFGKPVTLSCSQTLNHNVMYWYQQKSSQAPKLLFHYYDKDFNNEADTPDNFQSRRPNTSFCFLDIRSPGLGDTAMYLCATSRSRGQGGHEQYFGPGTRLTVT.

The J gene is TRBJ1-1, the V gene TRBV30; D is perhaps TRBD1 (5 bases). Germline assignment: CDR1 GTSNPN and CDR2 SVGIG (reference sequence). This CDR3 comprises 13 residues. V was trimmed by 8 bases and J by 0 bases, leaving 13 bases between them. The CDR3 DNA reads TGTGCCGGGGCGATCCGCGTGAACACTGAAGCTTTCTTT. Protein sequence: CAGAIRVNTEAFF.

V and J are TRBV28 and TRBJ2-2; 12 positions agree with TRBD2. Germline V gives CDR1 MDHEN, CDR2 SYDVKM. The J segment lost 5 bases and the V segment lost 6 bases, leaving 7 bases of the junction unmatched. This CDR3 region has 16 residues. The CDR3 DNA follows: TGTGCCAGCAGGGAAACTAGCGGGAGGAATACCGGGGAGCTGTTTTTT. This sequence encodes CASRETSGRNTGELFF.

The chain carries TRBV5-4 and TRBJ1-1; tentative D call: TRBD1 (5 bases). The V gene lost 2 bases and the J gene lost 1 base, with 15 bases spanning the gap. CDR3 length: 16 amino acids. Germline CDR1 is SGHNT and CDR2 is YYREEE (reference sequence). CDR3 protein: CASSFSAGQRNTEAFF. The CDR3, as DNA: TGTGCCAGCAGCTTTTCGGCGGGGCAAAGGAACACTGAAGCTTTCTTT.

The chain employs TRBV10-3 and TRBJ1-3; possible D gene TRBD1, 5 bases. This CDR3 contains 15 residues. Trimming left V 7 bases short and J 0 bases short, with 13 bases between. CDR1 and CDR2 (germline): ENHRY, SYGVKD. DNA for the CDR3: TGTGCCATCACCGCAGGTCAGGGCTCTGGAAACACCATATATTTT. Protein: CAITAGQGSGNTIYF.

As DNA, the CDR3 is TGTGCCAGTACCCATGGAGGGGAGAATCAGCCCCAGCATTTT. This sequence encodes CASTHGGENQPQHF. The chain employs TRBV19 and TRBJ1-5, with D possibly matching TRBD1 (5 bases). V lost 7 bases and J 4 bases, leaving 14 bases between the germline ends. This CDR3 spans 14 amino acids. Germline V gene data show CDR1 as LNHDA and CDR2 as SQIVND (reference sequence).

The chain uses TRBV19 and TRBJ2-6, with 7 bases fitting TRBD1. CDR3 length: 17 residues. Per the germline V gene, CDR1 is LNHDA and CDR2 is SQIVND (reference sequence). Unmatched junction bases numbered 8, after V lost 6 bases and J lost 0 bases. This CDR3 reads CASSDRAFPSGANVLTF. CDR3 nucleotides: TGTGCCAGTAGCGACAGGGCCTTTCCCTCTGGGGCCAACGTCCTGACTTTC.

The CDR3 reads CASSLSPGATNEKLFF. The CDR3 nucleotides are TGTGCCAGCAGCTTGTCTCCGGGTGCAACTAATGAAAAACTGTTTTTT. V is TRBV5-6 and J is TRBJ1-4; D not certain. The germline CDR1 and CDR2 sequences are SGHDT and YYEEEE. Trimming pared 1 base from V and 0 bases from J, leaving 10 bases between. The CDR3 is 16 amino acids.

The V and J genes are TRBV13 and TRBJ2-5; TRBD2 aligns across 8 bases. The germline gives CDR1 PRHDT, CDR2 FYEKMQ (reference sequence). V was clipped by 0 bases and J by 4 bases; unmatched bases: 16. This CDR3 region has 19 residues. CDR3 loop: CASSLGRRGALRGIETQYF. The CDR3 nucleotides are TGTGCCAGCAGCTTAGGCAGGCGGGGGGCCCTTCGGGGAATAGAGACCCAGTACTTC.

This clone was seen more than once but under ten times. The gene calls are TRBV5-1 and TRBJ1-6; TRBD1 aligns across 9 bases. V lost 4 bases and J lost 9; bases outside the gene matches: 8. This CDR3 contains 15 residues. Germline values: CDR1 SGHRS, CDR2 YFSETQ. CDR3 region: CASSTGQGSGSPLHF. In DNA, the CDR3 is TGCGCCAGCAGCACCGGACAGGGGAGTGGTTCACCCCTCCACTTT.

The J gene is TRBJ2-1, the V gene TRBV5-4; 7 bases align to TRBD2. Trimming took 0 bases from V and 5 from J; bases not matched to a gene: 5. CDR3 length: 15 amino acids. Germline CDR1 reads SGHNT; CDR2 reads YYREEE (reference sequence). CDR3 in DNA: TGTGCCAGCAGCTTGGTCGGGGGGAGGGACAATGAGCAGTTCTTC. This sequence encodes CASSLVGGRDNEQFF.

J is TRBJ1-3 and V is TRBV6-4; possibly TRBD1 for D (5 bases). The CDR3 loop spans 15 amino acids. The germline V gene has CDR1 MRHNA and CDR2 SNTAGT. The V end was cut by 4 bases, the J end by 0 bases, with 10 bases between. CDR3 residues: CASSGGGFSGNTIYF. As DNA, the CDR3 is TGTGCCAGCAGTGGCGGGGGGTTCTCTGGAAACACCATATATTTT.

The chain employs TRBV19 and TRBJ2-7, with 13 bases identical to TRBD2. V was pared by 6 bases and J by 3 bases, with 8 bases of the junction left unmatched. Per germline, CDR1 LNHDA and CDR2 SQIVND (reference sequence). The CDR3 contains 16 residues. In nucleotides, the CDR3 is TGTGCCAGTAGCCGGCTGGGGACTAGCGGGAACTACGAGCAGTACTTC. The encoded protein is CASSRLGTSGNYEQYF.

This sequence joins TRBV19 and TRBJ2-1; 10 nucleotides align to TRBD2. J lost 1 base, V lost 5 bases, and 8 bases had no gene match. The CDR3 has 17 amino acids. CDR1 is LNHDA, CDR2 SQIVND, per germline (reference sequence). The CDR3 here is CASSLLAGGASYNEQFF. DNA of the CDR3: TGTGCCAGTAGTCTGTTAGCGGGGGGTGCTTCCTACAATGAGCAGTTCTTC.

This chain uses TRBV3-1 (or the pseudogene TRBV3-2) with TRBJ2-2; TRBD2 matches 14 bases. This CDR3 comprises 17 residues. The trim removed 4 bases at V and 6 bases at J, leaving 7 bases unmatched. CDR1 LGHDT and CDR2 YNNKEL come from the germline V gene (reference sequence). CDR3 residues: CASSRRGTSGSSGELFF. The CDR3 nucleotides read TGTGCCAGCAGCCGGCGAGGGACTAGCGGGAGTTCCGGGGAGCTGTTTTTT.

The rearrangement links TRBV11-1 to TRBJ1-2; D remains ambiguous. Germline V gives CDR1 SGHAT, CDR2 FQDESV (reference sequence). The CDR3 sequence is 14 residues long. V was cut by 4 bases and J by 2 bases, with 11 bases left in between. The CDR3: CASSSVSNNYGYTF. The DNA for the CDR3 is TGTGCCAGCAGCTCCGTATCTAACAACTATGGCTACACCTTC. Supplemented by reference TRBV11-1 and TRBJ1-2, the full variable domain reads EAEVAQSPRYKITEKSQAVAFWCDPISGHATLYWYRQILGQGPELLVQFQDESVVDDSQLPKDRFSAERLKGVDSTLKIQPAELGDSAMYLCASSSVSNNYGYTFGSGTRLTVV.

In its sample, this clone was seen once. The chain recombines TRBV11-3 with TRBJ2-3, with 8 bases fitting TRBD1. The germline V gene encodes CDR1 SGHNT and CDR2 YENEEA. J gave up 2 bases and V 1 base, and 2 bases lay outside the gene matches. The length of the CDR3 is 15 residues. CDR3 region: CASSLGTGHTDTQYF. For the CDR3, the DNA is TGTGCCAGCAGCTTAGGGACAGGGCACACAGATACGCAGTATTTT. The whole variable domain, remainder taken from reference TRBV11-3 and TRBJ2-3, is EAGVVQSPRYKIIEKKQPVAFWCNPISGHNTLYWYLQNLGQGPELLIRYENEEAVDDSQLPKDRFSAERLKGVDSTLKIQPAELGDSAVYLCASSLGTGHTDTQYFGPGTRLTVL.

The chain couples TRBV4-2 to TRBJ1-1; TRBD1 agrees at 10 bases. Germline values: CDR1 LGHNA, CDR2 YNFKEQ. Germline trimming cut 4 bases from V and 5 bases from J; bases unmatched to any gene: 4. The CDR3 spans 14 residues. The CDR3 sequence: CASSRSDRGTEAFF. Here the CDR3 DNA reads TGTGCCAGCAGCCGATCGGACAGGGGGACTGAAGCTTTCTTT.